A selection of T cell receptor beta chains follows, all from one sample in a study of beta chain features in type 1 diabetes. Profiling relied on immunoSEQ multiplex PCR, and the TCRdb table lists in-frame clones only, not all of them. The data contain under 550,000 clones, more than 9.5% of them singletons. The sequencing input was naive CD4+ T cells from blood. The receptors originated from a woman younger than 35 in good health. Both conserved end residues are part of each CDR3. The D gene is left open where the match is weak. Only some rows state a clone size, as once, few, many or a class for expanded clones.

>NA|TRBJ2-7|NA|TRBV27|15
TGTGCCAGCAGGCCCGAGGGATATTACACCTACGAGCAGTACTTC
CASRPEGYYTYEQYF
>few|TRBJ1-1|NA|TRBV28|15
TGTGCCAGCAGTCAGCGCGGAGGGGTCAGCACTGAAGCTTTCTTT
CASSQRGGVSTEAFF
>few|TRBJ1-1|NA|TRBV4-2|14
TGTGCCAGCAGCCAAGATCAAGTGAACACTGAAGCTTTCTTT
CASSQDQVNTEAFF
>NA|TRBJ1-6|NA|TRBV6-5|13
TGTGCCACCAACGGGGGGCCAGGTTCACCCCTCCACTTT
CATNGGPGSPLHF
>few|TRBJ2-7|TRBD2|TRBV13|16
TGTGCCAGCAGGGGGACTAGCGGGCGAACCGACTACGAGCAGTACTTC
CASRGTSGRTDYEQYF
>few|TRBJ1-1|TRBD1|TRBV14|15
TGTGCCAGCAGGCCTCCGGGACAGGGGCACACTGAAGCTTTCTTT
CASRPPGQGHTEAFF
>NA|TRBJ2-1|NA|TRBV7-3|16
TGTGCCAGCAGCTTACTTGGAGGTCAGGGGTACAATGAGCAGTTCTTC
CASSLLGGQGYNEQFF
>NA|TRBJ2-5|NA|TRBV29-1|13
TGCAGCGCCCTGGGGTACAGACAAGAGACCCAGTACTTC
CSALGYRQETQYF
>NA|TRBJ2-5|TRBD2|TRBV27|14
TGTGCCAGCAGCTTAGCGGGAGGGCCCGAGACCCAGTACTTC
CASSLAGGPETQYF
>NA|TRBJ2-1|NA|TRBV7-8|15
TGTGCCAGCAGCCCCGGACTCCGGCGGGTCGATGAGCAGTTCTTC
CASSPGLRRVDEQFF
>few|TRBJ1-3|NA|TRBV25-1|14
TGTGCCAGCAGTGAGCTCGGACAGCGAAACACCATATATTTT
CASSELGQRNTIYF
>NA|TRBJ1-1|NA|TRBV7-2|12
TGTGCCAGCAGCCGGGAATACACTGAAGCTTTCTTT
CASSREYTEAFF
>NA|TRBJ1-5|TRBD1|TRBV7-2|13
TGTGCCAGCAGTTCACAGGGGCGTCAGCCCCAGCATTTT
CASSSQGRQPQHF